This is a list of T cell receptor beta chains from one sample in a study of vaccination and CD4 T cells after COVID-19. Their antigens remain unidentified. Each CDR3 protein gets one entry after TCRdb re-called the PCR reads with MiXCR. The profile shows about 4,200 distinct CDR3 sequences, about 45% of them singletons. Sequencing was carried out using CD4+ T cells from blood, cultured in vitro. The receptor source for this set is a human donor who had recovered from COVID-19. Both conserved end residues are part of each CDR3. A D gene is named only where the DNA matches it firmly. A row's size may be missing; if present it is once, few, many or a size class.

j_call: TRBJ1-1; d_call: .; clone_size: few; v_call: TRBV7-2; cdr3_aa: CASSLVRLTEAFF; cdr3_nt: TGTGCCAGCAGCTTAGTCAGACTCACTGAAGCTTTCTTT
j_call: TRBJ2-3; d_call: .; clone_size: .; v_call: TRBV11-2; cdr3_aa: CASSFLQGPDTQYF; cdr3_nt: TGTGCCAGCAGCTTCTTGCAGGGCCCAGATACGCAGTATTTT
j_call: TRBJ1-4; d_call: .; clone_size: medium-sized; v_call: TRBV7-6; cdr3_aa: CASSSTARLGEKLFF; cdr3_nt: TGTGCCAGCAGCTCGACAGCTCGGCTGGGGGAAAAACTGTTTTTT
j_call: TRBJ2-3; d_call: .; clone_size: few; v_call: TRBV29-1; cdr3_aa: CSVDPHGDTQYF; cdr3_nt: TGCAGCGTTGACCCCCATGGGGATACGCAGTATTTT
j_call: TRBJ2-7; d_call: .; clone_size: .; v_call: TRBV11-3; cdr3_aa: CASSPMVGPLEIYEQYF; cdr3_nt: TGTGCCAGCAGCCCCATGGTGGGCCCGCTAGAAATCTACGAGCAGTACTTC
j_call: TRBJ1-2; d_call: .; clone_size: .; v_call: TRBV2; cdr3_aa: CASSVLRDSHYGYTF; cdr3_nt: TGTGCCAGCAGTGTGTTACGAGACAGTCACTATGGCTACACCTTC
j_call: TRBJ2-5; d_call: .; clone_size: .; v_call: TRBV15; cdr3_aa: CATSRDGKGLETQYF; cdr3_nt: TGTGCCACCAGCAGAGATGGCAAGGGGCTGGAGACCCAGTACTTC
j_call: TRBJ2-5; d_call: TRBD2; clone_size: .; v_call: TRBV6-1; cdr3_aa: CASSPSGGTSFSQYF; cdr3_nt: TGTGCCAGCAGCCCTAGCGGGGGCACAAGTTTTTCCCAGTACTTC
j_call: TRBJ1-1; d_call: .; clone_size: .; v_call: TRBV12-3/TRBV12-4; cdr3_aa: CASSLGQITEAFF; cdr3_nt: TGTGCCAGCAGCCTCGGACAGATCACTGAAGCTTTCTTT
j_call: TRBJ1-6; d_call: TRBD1; clone_size: .; v_call: TRBV6-1; cdr3_aa: CASRPGTVLYSPLHF; cdr3_nt: TGTGCCAGCAGACCCGGGACAGTTCTATATTCACCCCTCCACTTT
j_call: TRBJ2-5; d_call: .; clone_size: .; v_call: TRBV12-3/TRBV12-4; cdr3_aa: CASSWEETQYF; cdr3_nt: TGTGCCAGCAGTTGGGAAGAGACCCAGTACTTC
j_call: TRBJ2-5; d_call: .; clone_size: few; v_call: TRBV15; cdr3_aa: CATSRDRMGSGETQYF; cdr3_nt: TGTGCCACCAGCAGAGATCGGATGGGGTCGGGGGAGACCCAGTACTTC
j_call: TRBJ1-5; d_call: .; clone_size: .; v_call: TRBV5-4; cdr3_aa: CASSLSGSDSNQPQHF; cdr3_nt: TGTGCCAGCAGCTTGAGTGGTTCAGATAGCAATCAGCCCCAGCATTTT
j_call: TRBJ2-1; d_call: .; clone_size: .; v_call: TRBV5-4; cdr3_aa: CASSSPLLRAGHNEQFF; cdr3_nt: TGTGCCAGCAGCTCACCTCTACTTCGGGCGGGGCACAATGAGCAGTTCTTC
j_call: TRBJ2-6; d_call: TRBD1; clone_size: few; v_call: TRBV6-1; cdr3_aa: CASSKTGTGHLSGANVLTF; cdr3_nt: TGTGCCAGCAGCAAGACCGGGACAGGACACCTGTCGGGGGCCAACGTCCTGACTTTC
j_call: TRBJ1-5; d_call: .; clone_size: .; v_call: TRBV19; cdr3_aa: CASTSNRASQPQHF; cdr3_nt: TGTGCCAGTACCTCCAACAGGGCGAGTCAGCCCCAGCATTTT
j_call: TRBJ2-3; d_call: TRBD2; clone_size: few; v_call: TRBV20-1; cdr3_aa: CSARDRREGTDTQYF; cdr3_nt: TGCAGTGCTAGAGATAGGCGGGAGGGCACAGATACGCAGTATTTT
j_call: TRBJ2-7; d_call: TRBD1; clone_size: .; v_call: TRBV7-7; cdr3_aa: CASSLDRGGEQYF; cdr3_nt: TGTGCTAGCAGCTTAGACAGGGGAGGCGAGCAGTACTTC
j_call: TRBJ2-5; d_call: .; clone_size: few; v_call: TRBV23-1; cdr3_aa: CASSQRECGGQETQYF; cdr3_nt: TGCGCCAGCAGTCAACGGGAATGTGGGGGGCAAGAGACCCAGTACTTC
j_call: TRBJ1-5; d_call: .; clone_size: few; v_call: TRBV15; cdr3_aa: CATSRNGQTYQPQHF; cdr3_nt: TGTGCCACCAGCAGGAACGGACAGACCTATCAGCCCCAGCATTTT
j_call: TRBJ2-7; d_call: .; clone_size: .; v_call: TRBV24-1; cdr3_aa: CATSGRGEDYEQYF; cdr3_nt: TGTGCCACCAGTGGGAGGGGGGAGGACTACGAGCAGTACTTC
j_call: TRBJ2-1; d_call: TRBD2; clone_size: .; v_call: TRBV27; cdr3_aa: CASSSVTSGTQQFF; cdr3_nt: TGTGCCAGCAGTTCAGTGACTAGCGGGACGCAGCAGTTCTTC
j_call: TRBJ1-2; d_call: .; clone_size: few; v_call: TRBV20-1; cdr3_aa: CSAIWREGYTF; cdr3_nt: TGCAGTGCTATTTGGAGGGAAGGCTACACCTTC
j_call: TRBJ2-1; d_call: .; clone_size: .; v_call: TRBV6-1; cdr3_aa: CASSRTDYNEQFF; cdr3_nt: TGTGCCAGCAGCAGGACTGATTACAATGAGCAGTTCTTC
j_call: TRBJ2-2; d_call: .; clone_size: few; v_call: TRBV20-1; cdr3_aa: CSAATTGELFF; cdr3_nt: TGCAGTGCGGCGACCACCGGGGAGCTGTTTTTT
j_call: TRBJ2-7; d_call: TRBD2; clone_size: large; v_call: TRBV10-3; cdr3_aa: CAIRGTSGAVYEQYF; cdr3_nt: TGTGCCATCAGGGGGACTAGCGGGGCGGTCTACGAGCAGTACTTC
j_call: TRBJ2-6; d_call: TRBD1; clone_size: medium-sized; v_call: TRBV18; cdr3_aa: CASSARQGSGANVLTF; cdr3_nt: TGTGCCAGCTCAGCTAGACAGGGGTCCGGGGCCAACGTCCTGACTTTC
j_call: TRBJ2-3; d_call: .; clone_size: .; v_call: TRBV5-1; cdr3_aa: CASSLVPATDTQYF; cdr3_nt: TGCGCCAGCAGCTTGGTGCCAGCCACAGATACGCAGTATTTT
j_call: TRBJ2-5; d_call: .; clone_size: .; v_call: TRBV6-5; cdr3_aa: CASSYSGGPLETQYF; cdr3_nt: TGTGCCAGCAGTTACTCCGGTGGGCCCTTAGAGACCCAGTACTTC
j_call: TRBJ1-2; d_call: .; clone_size: .; v_call: TRBV5-4; cdr3_aa: CASSLRGSNYGHTF; cdr3_nt: TGTGCCAGCAGCTTGCGGGGGTCTAACTATGGCCACACCTTC
j_call: TRBJ2-2; d_call: .; clone_size: .; v_call: TRBV5-1; cdr3_aa: CASSLVAGTNTGELFF; cdr3_nt: TGCGCCAGCAGCTTGGTGGCCGGGACTAACACCGGGGAGCTGTTTTTT
j_call: TRBJ2-5; d_call: TRBD1; clone_size: .; v_call: TRBV7-6; cdr3_aa: CASSPRPGTVNSGTQYF; cdr3_nt: TGTGCCAGCAGCCCCAGGCCCGGGACAGTAAATTCAGGGACCCAGTACTTC
j_call: TRBJ1-5; d_call: TRBD1; clone_size: once; v_call: TRBV12-3/TRBV12-4; cdr3_aa: CASSRTGSQPQHF; cdr3_nt: TGTGCCAGCAGTCGGACAGGGTCGCAGCCCCAGCATTTT
j_call: TRBJ1-5; d_call: TRBD1; clone_size: large; v_call: TRBV20-1; cdr3_aa: CSARSPIGDRESQPQHF; cdr3_nt: TGCAGTGCTAGATCACCGATTGGGGACAGGGAATCTCAGCCCCAGCATTTT
j_call: TRBJ1-1; d_call: .; clone_size: medium-sized; v_call: TRBV6-1; cdr3_aa: CASSRSGTEAFF; cdr3_nt: TGTGCCAGCAGCCGTAGTGGCACTGAAGCTTTCTTT
j_call: TRBJ2-3; d_call: TRBD1; clone_size: once; v_call: TRBV2; cdr3_aa: CASRDRRTTDTQYF; cdr3_nt: TGTGCCAGCCGGGACAGGAGGACCACAGATACGCAGTATTTT
j_call: TRBJ1-2; d_call: .; clone_size: .; v_call: TRBV7-9; cdr3_aa: CASSLASGNYGYTF; cdr3_nt: TGTGCCAGCAGCTTAGCATCCGGGAACTATGGCTACACCTTC
j_call: TRBJ2-7; d_call: TRBD2; clone_size: large; v_call: TRBV4-1; cdr3_aa: CASRPGLAGRNEQYF; cdr3_nt: TGCGCCAGCAGACCCGGACTAGCGGGACGGAACGAGCAGTACTTC
j_call: TRBJ2-7; d_call: .; clone_size: .; v_call: TRBV3-1; cdr3_aa: CASSPLSPPEQYF; cdr3_nt: TGTGCCAGCAGCCCTCTTTCTCCCCCTGAGCAGTACTTC
j_call: TRBJ1-5; d_call: .; clone_size: .; v_call: TRBV15; cdr3_aa: CATSREGYSNQPQHF; cdr3_nt: TGTGCCACCAGCAGAGAGGGATATAGCAATCAGCCCCAGCATTTT
j_call: TRBJ1-2; d_call: .; clone_size: .; v_call: TRBV6-1; cdr3_aa: CASRSYRETYGYTF; cdr3_nt: TGTGCCAGCAGAAGCTACCGGGAGACTTATGGCTACACCTTC
j_call: TRBJ1-1; d_call: TRBD1; clone_size: .; v_call: TRBV20-1; cdr3_aa: CSANRGDTEAFF; cdr3_nt: TGCAGTGCCAACAGGGGGGACACTGAAGCTTTCTTT
j_call: TRBJ2-1; d_call: .; clone_size: few; v_call: TRBV20-1; cdr3_aa: CSARLTTSSYNEQFF; cdr3_nt: TGCAGTGCTAGATTAACGACAAGCTCCTACAATGAGCAGTTCTTC
j_call: TRBJ2-7; d_call: TRBD1; clone_size: .; v_call: TRBV5-1; cdr3_aa: CASSLEQGLYEQYF; cdr3_nt: TGCGCCAGCAGCTTAGAACAGGGGTTATACGAGCAGTACTTC
j_call: TRBJ1-6; d_call: .; clone_size: few; v_call: TRBV4-2; cdr3_aa: CASSLGTSHSYNSPLHF; cdr3_nt: TGTGCCAGCAGCCTCGGGACAAGCCACTCGTATAATTCACCCCTCCACTTT
j_call: TRBJ1-2; d_call: .; clone_size: few; v_call: TRBV20-1; cdr3_aa: CSASSRGGGFHTF; cdr3_nt: TGCAGTGCTAGCAGCCGCGGGGGCGGATTCCACACCTTC
j_call: TRBJ2-2; d_call: .; clone_size: .; v_call: TRBV24-1; cdr3_aa: CATSDYGTGELFF; cdr3_nt: TGTGCCACCAGTGATTATGGCACCGGGGAGCTGTTTTTT
j_call: TRBJ2-7; d_call: TRBD1; clone_size: once; v_call: TRBV30; cdr3_aa: CAWTDPGQLTHEQYF; cdr3_nt: TGTGCCTGGACCGACCCGGGACAGTTAACCCACGAGCAGTACTTC
j_call: TRBJ2-5; d_call: .; clone_size: .; v_call: TRBV2; cdr3_aa: CASSDDLQETQYF; cdr3_nt: TGTGCCAGCAGTGACGACCTCCAAGAGACCCAGTACTTC
j_call: TRBJ1-5; d_call: .; clone_size: .; v_call: TRBV7-9; cdr3_aa: CASSLESSGRGNQPQHF; cdr3_nt: TGTGCCAGCAGCTTAGAGTCATCGGGACGCGGCAATCAGCCCCAGCATTTT
j_call: TRBJ2-5; d_call: .; clone_size: .; v_call: TRBV18; cdr3_aa: CASSPPGAWETQYF; cdr3_nt: TGTGCCAGCTCACCTCCCGGGGCATGGGAGACCCAGTACTTC
j_call: TRBJ2-1; d_call: TRBD2; clone_size: once; v_call: TRBV20-1; cdr3_aa: CSARGAGGIYSYNEQFF; cdr3_nt: TGCAGTGCTAGAGGAGCGGGAGGGATTTACTCCTACAATGAGCAGTTCTTC
j_call: TRBJ1-1; d_call: .; clone_size: .; v_call: TRBV29-1; cdr3_aa: CSVMEGWAYTEAFF; cdr3_nt: TGCAGCGTTATGGAGGGCTGGGCGTACACTGAAGCTTTCTTT